This T cell receptor beta chain originates from a study of blood T cell repertoires in COVID-19. Overall study: The study drew acute and convalescent COVID-19 samples from the United States, Italy and Spain. The analysed material was cDNA or gDNA that came from T cells, B-cell-depleted T cells, or PBMCs.

V lost 3 bases, J lost 7 bases, and 2 bases stayed unmatched. Germline CDR1 and CDR2: MNHNS and SASEGT. The CDR3 runs to 14 residues. This clone showed up just once. The authors' processing: Reference gene primer amplification in the assay estimated nucleated cell counts. Sequencing used immunoSEQ multiplex PCR; TCRdb keeps in-frame clones, though not all of them. V and J calls and clone size are copied from that table; D and trimming were computed from the DNA. The table shows about 200,000 clones, with 88% occurring only once. The rearrangement uses TRBV6-1 and TRBJ1-4; TRBD1 matches 10 bases. The clonotype was recovered from a man younger than 30 with active or convalescent COVID-19. Sequenced material: peripheral blood. In DNA form, the CDR3 reads TGTGCCAGCAGTGAGGGACAGGGGTTTGAAAAACTGTTTTTT. Protein: CASSEGQGFEKLFF.